The clone carrying this TCR beta chain turned up a few times. Its antigen is undetermined. This CDR3 has 15 residues. V lost 0 bases, J lost 3 bases, and 5 bases stayed unmatched. CDR1 SGHRS and CDR2 YFSETQ come from the germline V gene. The data belong to a study of post-analysis software for immune sequencing data. In the study overall: Included courses were relapsing-remitting and secondary progressive multiple sclerosis; progressive-relapsing multiple sclerosis was also included.

Incorporated into the TCR beta cDNA libraries were unique molecular identifiers, which served to reduce PCR and sequencing biases. TCRdb analysed the PCR reads with MiXCR anew, one entry per CDR3 protein. The sample carries about 500,000 distinct CDR3 sequences, approximately 46% recorded once. Study observations and caveats: There was significantly lower normalized Chao1 diversity in multiple sclerosis patients than in controls. A handful of TRBV segments were significantly more frequent in patients than in controls. TRBV5-6, TRBV5-1 and TRBV20-1 were among these segments.

Input material: blood. The sequence was obtained from a girl between 10 and 17 years old with multiple sclerosis. The rearrangement joins TRBV5-1 to TRBJ2-7, with 8 bases lining up with TRBD1. DNA for the CDR3: TGCGCCAGCAGCTTGGACGACAGGGGATACTACGAGCAGTACTTC. Its protein is CASSLDDRGYYEQYF. Full variable domain (rest looked up from reference TRBV5-1 and TRBJ2-7): KAGVTQTPRYLIKTRGQQVTLSCSPISGHRSVSWYQQTPGQGLQFLFEYFSETQRNKGNFPGRFSGRQFSNSRSEMNVSTLELGDSALYLCASSLDDRGYYEQYFGPGTRLTVT.